Below are 18 T cell receptor beta chains sequenced from a single sample in a study of cytomegalovirus exposure and HLA in healthy donors. With 60 Vbeta and 13 Jbeta primers, the PCR was carried out. TCRdb's copy holds only in-frame clones and misses some; the assay was immunoSEQ multiplex PCR. Here the sample spans some 85,000 clones, under 80% being singletons. The sequencing sample was made of PBMCs. The origin of the receptors is a male donor in good health and CMV-seronegative.

The V and J genes are TRBV27 and TRBJ1-6, with 8 positions matching TRBD1. The CDR3 totals 14 residues. The germline V gene encodes CDR1 MNHEY and CDR2 SMNVEV (reference sequence). V was pared by 7 bases and J by 8 bases, with 7 bases of the junction left unmatched. The CDR3 bases are TGTGCCAGCAACACAGGGGGAAAGTATTCACCCCTCCACTTT. Protein: CASNTGGKYSPLHF.

This clone was counted once. The chain carries TRBV19 and TRBJ1-2; D uncertain. Trimming stripped 5 bases from V and 3 bases from J, with 19 bases between. The CDR3 spans 16 residues. Germline CDR1 is LNHDA and CDR2 is SQIVND (reference sequence). The CDR3: CASSLSGLRVDYGYTF. DNA for the CDR3: TGTGCCAGTAGTTTAAGCGGACTGCGCGTGGACTATGGCTACACCTTC.

The chain joins TRBV27 to TRBJ2-1; D is unclear. CDR1 and CDR2 from the germline V gene are MNHEY and SMNVEV (reference sequence). Trimming cost V 3 bases and J 0 bases, with 9 bases left between them. CDR3 size: 15 residues. The CDR3 nucleotides are TGTGCCAGCAGTTTCGTGGTGAGCTCCTACAATGAGCAGTTCTTC. Its translation is CASSFVVSSYNEQFF.

V and J are TRBV27 and TRBJ1-2; D is ambiguous. The germline V gene encodes CDR1 MNHEY and CDR2 SMNVEV (reference sequence). The CDR3 is made up of 15 amino acids. The V and J ends lost 1 base and 2 bases respectively, with 11 bases between them. The CDR3 DNA reads TGTGCCAGCAGTTTATTAGGCGGACTGAACTATGGCTACACCTTC. Protein sequence: CASSLLGGLNYGYTF.

CDR3 sequence (DNA): TGCAGACTCAAAAATGAGCAGTTCTTC. Translation gives CRLKNEQFF. The chain links TRBV20-1 to TRBJ2-1; D remains ambiguous. Looked up from germline, CDR1 is DFQATT and CDR2 is SNEGSKA (reference sequence). This CDR3 is 9 amino acids long.

The rearrangement uses TRBV18 and TRBJ1-1, with 9 bases identical to TRBD1. This CDR3 is built from 19 residues. Germline V gives CDR1 KGHSH, CDR2 LQKENI. Trimming took 0 bases from V and 3 from J; bases not matched to a gene: 14. CDR3 loop: CASSPPFRGTGTGYTEAFF. The CDR3 nucleotides read TGTGCCAGCTCACCACCATTTCGTGGGACAGGGACGGGGTACACTGAAGCTTTCTTT.

There are a few counts of this clone. V is TRBV9 and J is TRBJ1-2; D might be TRBD1 (5 bases). Germline CDR1 and CDR2: SGDLS and YYNGEE. The V gene lost 2 bases and the J gene lost 7 bases, with 12 bases spanning the gap. This CDR3 comprises 13 residues. The CDR3 region has the DNA TGTGCCAGCAGCGTGCAGGGATGGGCTGGCTACACCTTC. Translating gives CASSVQGWAGYTF.

J is TRBJ2-7 and V is TRBV28, with 13 positions matching TRBD2. V lost 6 bases to trimming and J lost 1 base; unmatched junction nucleotides: 6. Germline V gene lookup returns CDR1 MDHEN and CDR2 SYDVKM. The CDR3 loop spans 16 amino acids. DNA of the CDR3: TGTGCCAGCAGCAAAGGGACTAGCGGGGATTCCTACGAGCAGTACTTC. This gives the protein CASSKGTSGDSYEQYF.

The table lists this clone with a few counts. The chain has TRBV7-3 and TRBJ1-6; 7 bases align to TRBD1. V lost 5 bases, J lost 6 bases, and 10 bases stayed unmatched. The CDR3 has 16 amino acids. CDR1 SGHTA and CDR2 FQGTGA come from the germline V gene. CDR3 nucleotide sequence: TGTGCCAGCAGCCCCGAACCACAGGGGTTTAATTCACCCCTCCACTTT. Translated, it gives CASSPEPQGFNSPLHF.

There are a few counts of this clone. The gene calls are TRBV4-2 and TRBJ1-5; D gene ambiguous. CDR1 LGHNA and CDR2 YNFKEQ come from the germline V gene. Trimming stripped 0 bases from V and 2 bases from J, with 11 bases between. There are 16 residues in the CDR3. CDR3 nucleotides: TGTGCCAGCAGCCAAGATATATTCCTAGGCAATCAGCCCCAGCATTTT. Translated, it gives CASSQDIFLGNQPQHF.

The J gene is TRBJ2-7, the V gene TRBV7-2; 12 bases are shared with TRBD1. V lost 4 bases, J lost 6 bases, and 1 base stayed unmatched. This CDR3 comprises 13 residues. The germline V gene encodes CDR1 SGHTA and CDR2 FQGNSA. The CDR3 DNA follows: TGTGCCAGCAGCTGGGACAGGGGGCGCGAGCAGTACTTC. Translating gives CASSWDRGREQYF.

J is TRBJ2-5 and V is TRBV15; the D gene is possibly TRBD1 (6 bases). The J call is in doubt because the DNA end fits TRBJ2-7 better. The CDR3 is 14 residues long. Germline-derived CDR1 and CDR2 are LNHNV and YYDKDF (reference sequence). CDR3 DNA sequence: TGTGCCACCAGCCGGGGACACCTTACCTACGAGCAGTACTTC. Amino acid sequence: CATSRGHLTYEQYF.

V is TRBV5-4 and J is TRBJ2-3; 11 bases match TRBD1. From germline, CDR1 is SGHNT and CDR2 YYREEE (reference sequence). CDR3 length: 16 residues. V trimming: 3 bases; J trimming: 4 bases; junction bases outside the gene matches: 7. CDR3 loop: CASSYRTGGGPDTQYF. In nucleotides, the CDR3 is TGTGCCAGCAGCTATAGGACAGGGGGCGGTCCAGATACGCAGTATTTT.

The chain has TRBV11-2 and TRBJ2-6, with D perhaps TRBD1 (6 bases). The CDR3 extends over 17 amino acids. Trimming took 3 bases from V and 0 from J, leaving 12 bases between them. Germline CDR1 and CDR2: SGHAT and FQNNGV. The CDR3 spells CASSFRQEGSGANVLTF. DNA of the CDR3: TGTGCCAGCAGCTTCCGACAGGAAGGCTCTGGGGCCAACGTCCTGACTTTC.

This clone was observed a few times. The chain recombines TRBV28 with TRBJ1-2; possibly TRBD1 for D (6 bases). This CDR3 is built from 12 residues. V was trimmed by 5 bases and J by 5 bases, leaving 9 bases between them. Germline V lookup: CDR1 MDHEN, CDR2 SYDVKM. CDR3 residues: CASSAGTYGYTF. The CDR3 DNA is TGTGCCAGCAGTGCCGGGACATATGGCTACACCTTC.

Worth noting for this clone: This sample also contains other DNA sequences that code for the same CDR3. This rearrangement joins TRBV5-1 to TRBJ2-7; possible D gene TRBD2, 6 bases. CDR1 and CDR2 (germline): SGHRS, YFSETQ. This CDR3 has 14 amino acids. Trimming stripped 4 bases from V and 9 bases from J, with 20 bases between. The CDR3 coding sequence is TGCGCCAGCAGCCTGGACGGCAAGGAGGGTGGGCAGTACTTC. Protein product: CASSLDGKEGGQYF.

V and J are TRBV11-2 and TRBJ1-1, with D uncertain. This CDR3 is 14 amino acids long. Trimming took off 1 base at V and 4 bases at J, with 10 bases between the two ends. Germline assignment: CDR1 SGHAT and CDR2 FQNNGV. The CDR3, as DNA: TGTGCCAGCAGCTTAGCGCCAGTCCCCACTGAAGCTTTCTTT. Its protein product is CASSLAPVPTEAFF.

The V and J genes are TRBV6-1 and TRBJ1-1, with a possible D match to TRBD1 (6 bases). Germline CDR1 reads MNHNS; CDR2 reads SASEGT. V shed 1 base and J shed 3 bases, with 15 bases lying between them. The CDR3 covers 16 residues. The CDR3 is CASSEGWGGADTEAFF. CDR3 bases: TGTGCCAGCAGTGAAGGCTGGGGGGGCGCTGACACTGAAGCTTTCTTT.